The source of this TCR beta chain is a study of blood T cell repertoires in COVID-19. Study at large: Samples of COVID-19 (acute and convalescent) were obtained from the United States, Italy and Spain. PBMCs, B-cell-depleted T cells, or T cells provided the cDNA or gDNA that made up the material.

Per the study methods: Amplification with reference gene primers provided the estimates of nucleated cell counts. Method: immunoSEQ multiplex PCR; TCRdb's copy keeps in-frame clones and lacks some. The V and J calls and the clone size are those of that table, but D and trimming were determined from the DNA. Among tens of thousands of clones listed, approximately 87% were seen once. Trimming removed 6 bases from V and 6 bases from J, with 13 bases in between. Per the germline V gene, CDR1 is SGHKS and CDR2 is YYEKEE (reference sequence). CDR3 length: 14 amino acids. This TCR was recovered from a human donor in a cohort sampled during active COVID-19. Sequencing was performed on peripheral blood. V gene TRBV5-5 combines with J gene TRBJ1-6, with D possibly being TRBD1 (6 bases). The CDR3 reads CASTGTISNSPLHF. The CDR3 region has the DNA TGTGCCAGCACCGGGACAATTTCTAATTCACCCCTCCACTTT.